A selection of T cell receptor beta chains follows, all from one sample in a study of CD8 T cells in ankylosing spondylitis. TCRdb itself ran the 5' RACE reads through MiXCR, one entry per CDR3 protein. The sample includes fewer than 150,000 distinct CDR3 sequences, about 7.3% of them seen just once. Sequenced material: blood, either unsorted or a sorted T cell fraction (not recorded which). The source of these receptors is a female donor with ankylosing spondylitis or in good health (not recorded which). Both conserved end residues are part of each CDR3. The order of the fields is V gene, CDR3 protein.

V: TRBV7-9; CDR3: CASSPLLVYEQYF
V: TRBV11-2; CDR3: CASSLNGRELFF
V: TRBV9; CDR3: CASSVGDRGPYEQYF
V: TRBV5-1; CDR3: CASSLPQAGDEQFF
V: TRBV7-1; CDR3: CASSSGQGALETQYF
V: TRBV7-9; CDR3: CASSLAGRENYGYTF
V: TRBV20-1; CDR3: CSALGAGSSYNEQFF
V: TRBV4-1; CDR3: CASSPGREYNQPQHF
V: TRBV12-3/TRBV12-4; CDR3: CASISKVAGGPILGTQYF
V: TRBV3-1; CDR3: CASSQDFRMPLHF
V: TRBV7-2; CDR3: CASSLSGPGDTQYF
V: TRBV10-3; CDR3: CAISARPDTEAFF
V: TRBV7-2; CDR3: CASSLVGRKGDTQYF
V: TRBV5-1; CDR3: CASSLLTGQETQYF
V: TRBV25-1; CDR3: CASSETGILNTGELFF
V: TRBV7-6; CDR3: CASSLKGGGADQPQHF
V: TRBV7-9; CDR3: CASSPAGLAAGEQYF
V: TRBV12-3/TRBV12-4; CDR3: CASSFVSRSDEQFF
V: TRBV7-2; CDR3: CASRGLGSYNEQFF
V: TRBV6-2/TRBV6-3; CDR3: CASHLSPSTDTQYF
V: TRBV5-1; CDR3: CASSLVSGTGFLGDTQYF
V: TRBV10-3; CDR3: CAISGHTGTDTQYF
V: TRBV5-6; CDR3: CASSFGQGAENEQFF
V: TRBV11-2; CDR3: CASSSRNPRQGVSVDTQYF
V: TRBV2; CDR3: CASRVRGSNTEAFF
V: TRBV20-1; CDR3: CSASSPSGGAYNEQFF
V: TRBV6-6; CDR3: CASSKRAGVEQYF
V: TRBV3-1; CDR3: CASSPLGGRSSEQYF
V: TRBV18; CDR3: CASSPFSQMTGELFF
V: TRBV7-9; CDR3: CASSSRTFDEQFF
V: TRBV6-2/TRBV6-3; CDR3: CASSPHDVGGYTF
V: TRBV4-1; CDR3: CASSHADRRDQPQHF
V: TRBV29-1; CDR3: CSSYAGQGTGYTF
V: TRBV7-9; CDR3: CASSPRGLLGADTQYF
V: TRBV5-1; CDR3: CASLGTGNTEAFF
V: TRBV7-6; CDR3: CASSSEQGEKLFF
V: TRBV4-1; CDR3: CASSLDRGHDEQYF
V: TRBV20-1; CDR3: CSARAGASYEQYF
V: TRBV3-1; CDR3: CASSQGEDTQYF
V: TRBV12-3/TRBV12-4; CDR3: CASSLAGSDTQYF
V: TRBV10-3; CDR3: CAISENRGYGYTF
V: TRBV4-2; CDR3: CASSSNPSVQGPNQPQHF
V: TRBV3-1; CDR3: CASTNTPGQGGFNYGYTF
V: TRBV5-1; CDR3: CASSLEGLTEAFF
V: TRBV2; CDR3: CASSVLAPYNEQFF
V: TRBV3-1; CDR3: CASSQGRVGSYEQYF
V: TRBV5-1; CDR3: CASSPSGNTEAFF
V: TRBV5-1; CDR3: CASSQRSTGDTQYF
V: TRBV12-3/TRBV12-4; CDR3: CASSLAVQTRGNTIYF
V: TRBV5-1; CDR3: CASSMSGREQYF
V: TRBV11-2; CDR3: CASSPLNTGELFF
V: TRBV6-1; CDR3: CASTDGVLGGEAFF